Given below is one TCR beta chain in context. What it binds is unknown. Unique molecular identifiers were carried by the TCR beta cDNA libraries. TCRdb reprocessed the PCR reads with MiXCR, giving one entry per CDR3 protein. The table lists 380,000 or so distinct CDR3 sequences, 30% to 45% of them singletons. The entry originates in a study of post-analysis software for immune sequencing data. Overall study: The disease courses spanned relapsing-remitting, secondary progressive and progressive-relapsing forms of multiple sclerosis. Study-level points and caveats: Those with multiple sclerosis, the patient group, showed significantly lower normalized Chao1 diversity than controls. Compared with controls, patients had more of about 5 TRBV segments, including TRBV5-6, TRBV5-1 and TRBV20-1.

Germline V gene sequence: CDR1 DFQATT, CDR2 SNEGSKA (reference sequence). The CDR3 is made up of 16 amino acids. V shed 4 bases and J 0 bases; nucleotides not matched to a gene: 9. Sequencing was performed on blood. The sequence was obtained from a girl aged 10-17 years with multiple sclerosis. V usage is TRBV20-1 and J usage is TRBJ1-1; 9 nucleotides line up with TRBD1. CDR3 sequence (DNA): TGCAGTGCTACGGTAGGGACAGGGACCCTGAACACTGAAGCTTTCTTT. Translated, it gives CSATVGTGTLNTEAFF.